This T cell receptor beta chain was sequenced during a study of cytomegalovirus exposure and HLA in healthy donors. General observations from the study: The study put 150 to 200 TCR beta chains on its list as cytomegalovirus-associated.

This PCR relied on a set of 60 Vbeta primers and 13 Jbeta primers. Libraries were prepared by immunoSEQ multiplex PCR; TCRdb keeps only in-frame clonotypes and omits some of them. Found here are roughly 120,000 clones, 65% to 90% of them singletons; the top ten hold about 3.9%. Concerning this clone: The antigen is unknown.

The V segment lost 7 bases and the J segment 8 bases; nucleotides outside the gene matches: 23. CDR1 and CDR2 (germline): ENHRY, SYGVKD. The CDR3 has 20 residues. This sequence was found in a woman aged 30 to 39 in good health and CMV-seronegative. Sequenced input: PBMCs. This chain uses TRBV10-3 with TRBJ2-1; 13 bases agree with TRBD2. CDR3 protein: CAIKAAGGHPTSGRDDEQFF. The CDR3 DNA sequence: TGTGCCATCAAAGCGGCGGGGGGACACCCAACTAGCGGGAGGGACGATGAGCAGTTCTTC.